The rows below give T cell receptor beta chains drawn from one sample of a study of T cells after somatic rescue of genetic block. TCRdb's table, derived via immunoSEQ multiplex PCR, lists solely in-frame clones and lacks some. The sample consists of 67,000 or so clones, approximately 90% of them appearing once. Source material: peripheral blood mononuclear cells (PBMCs). Source of these receptors: a man aged 30 to 39. Each CDR3 is given with its conserved first and last residue. The order of the fields is CDR3 protein, CDR3 DNA, V gene, clone size, J gene, D gene. The D gene is left open where the match is weak. Clone size is given for some rows only: seen once, a few or many times, or a class if the clone is expanded.

CDR3 protein: CASRQGGNNEQFF
CDR3 DNA: TGCGCCAGCAGGCAAGGGGGTAACAATGAGCAGTTCTTC
V gene: TRBV5-1
clone size: -
J gene: TRBJ2-1
D gene: -

CDR3 protein: CATGTSGGAGNEQFF
CDR3 DNA: TGTGCCACCGGGACTAGCGGGGGGGCCGGCAATGAGCAGTTCTTC
V gene: TRBV7-2
clone size: -
J gene: TRBJ2-1
D gene: TRBD2

CDR3 protein: CASSPPGGLAGVNEQFF
CDR3 DNA: TGTGCCAGCTCACCACCGGGGGGGCTAGCGGGAGTCAATGAGCAGTTCTTC
V gene: TRBV18
clone size: -
J gene: TRBJ2-1
D gene: TRBD2

CDR3 protein: CASSLSGAGEQYF
CDR3 DNA: TGTGCCAGCAGTTTATCCGGGGCGGGCGAGCAGTACTTC
V gene: TRBV28
clone size: few
J gene: TRBJ2-7
D gene: -

CDR3 protein: CASSRGTSGAETQYF
CDR3 DNA: TGTGCCAGCAGCAGGGGGACTAGCGGGGCAGAGACCCAGTACTTC
V gene: TRBV21-1
clone size: -
J gene: TRBJ2-5
D gene: -

CDR3 protein: CASSEAGESRSYNEQFF
CDR3 DNA: TGTGCCAGCAGTGAAGCGGGGGAGTCCCGCTCCTACAATGAGCAGTTCTTC
V gene: TRBV2
clone size: -
J gene: TRBJ2-1
D gene: -

CDR3 protein: CASSIAQSGNQPQHF
CDR3 DNA: TGTGCCAGTAGTATAGCCCAAAGTGGCAATCAGCCCCAGCATTTT
V gene: TRBV19
clone size: -
J gene: TRBJ1-5
D gene: -

CDR3 protein: CASSLGGSGANVLTF
CDR3 DNA: TGTGCCAGCAGCTTAGGGGGCTCTGGGGCCAACGTCCTGACTTTC
V gene: TRBV7-3
clone size: -
J gene: TRBJ2-6
D gene: -

CDR3 protein: CASSLANRSPETQYF
CDR3 DNA: TGTGCCAGCAGCTTAGCCAACAGGTCACCGGAGACCCAGTACTTC
V gene: TRBV7-9
clone size: -
J gene: TRBJ2-5
D gene: -

CDR3 protein: CASSERAGGGAGTQYF
CDR3 DNA: TGTGCCAGCAGTGAAAGGGCCGGCGGGGGGGCCGGTACGCAGTATTTT
V gene: TRBV2
clone size: once
J gene: TRBJ2-3
D gene: TRBD2

CDR3 protein: CASSWGLSGRVTDTQYF
CDR3 DNA: TGCGCCAGCAGCTGGGGCTTGAGCGGGAGGGTCACAGATACGCAGTATTTT
V gene: TRBV5-1
clone size: -
J gene: TRBJ2-3
D gene: TRBD2

CDR3 protein: CASTLAQNTEAFF
CDR3 DNA: TGTGCCAGCACCCTAGCCCAGAACACTGAAGCTTTCTTT
V gene: TRBV2
clone size: -
J gene: TRBJ1-1
D gene: -

CDR3 protein: CASSGGEDTDTQYF
CDR3 DNA: TGTGCCAGCAGCGGGGGGGAAGACACAGATACGCAGTATTTT
V gene: TRBV6-4
clone size: once
J gene: TRBJ2-3
D gene: TRBD2

CDR3 protein: CASSSTSGAEQFF
CDR3 DNA: TGCGCCAGCAGCAGCACTAGCGGGGCGGAGCAGTTCTTC
V gene: TRBV5-1
clone size: -
J gene: TRBJ2-1
D gene: TRBD2

CDR3 protein: CASSLVVYEQYF
CDR3 DNA: TGTGCCAGCAGCTTAGTGGTGTACGAGCAGTACTTC
V gene: TRBV7-8
clone size: -
J gene: TRBJ2-7
D gene: -

CDR3 protein: CASSGGHRVNEKLFF
CDR3 DNA: TGTGCCAGCAGTGGGGGACACAGAGTAAATGAAAAACTGTTTTTT
V gene: TRBV2
clone size: -
J gene: TRBJ1-4
D gene: -

CDR3 protein: CASSTPHGQVYEQYF
CDR3 DNA: TGTGCCAGCAGCACCCCACACGGACAGGTCTACGAGCAGTACTTC
V gene: TRBV6-6
clone size: -
J gene: TRBJ2-7
D gene: TRBD1

CDR3 protein: CASSLAPGITGELFF
CDR3 DNA: TGCGCCAGCAGCTTGGCCCCAGGGATCACCGGGGAGCTGTTTTTT
V gene: TRBV5-1
clone size: -
J gene: TRBJ2-2
D gene: -

CDR3 protein: CASSFRAEQYF
CDR3 DNA: TGTGCCAGCAGTTTTCGGGCGGAGCAGTACTTC
V gene: TRBV28
clone size: -
J gene: TRBJ2-7
D gene: -

CDR3 protein: CASSTWTEGDYEQYF
CDR3 DNA: TGTGCCAGCAGTACCTGGACAGAGGGCGACTACGAGCAGTACTTC
V gene: TRBV6-5
clone size: -
J gene: TRBJ2-7
D gene: -

CDR3 protein: CASSISAGGGETQYF
CDR3 DNA: TGTGCCAGTAGTATCTCGGCAGGGGGTGGGGAGACCCAGTACTTC
V gene: TRBV19
clone size: -
J gene: TRBJ2-5
D gene: TRBD1

CDR3 protein: CASSLESPGDQPQHF
CDR3 DNA: TGTGCCAGCAGCTTGGAATCGCCAGGGGATCAGCCCCAGCATTTT
V gene: TRBV5-8
clone size: -
J gene: TRBJ1-5
D gene: -

CDR3 protein: CASSATVGNEQFF
CDR3 DNA: TGTGCCAGCAGCGCTACCGTGGGGAATGAGCAGTTCTTC
V gene: TRBV7-6
clone size: -
J gene: TRBJ2-1
D gene: -

CDR3 protein: CASSLRKNTEAFF
CDR3 DNA: TGTGCCAGCAGCCTCAGAAAGAACACTGAAGCTTTCTTT
V gene: TRBV5-4
clone size: -
J gene: TRBJ1-1
D gene: -

CDR3 protein: CATEDGSNQPQHF
CDR3 DNA: TGTGCCACTGAGGACGGGAGCAATCAGCCCCAGCATTTT
V gene: TRBV2
clone size: -
J gene: TRBJ1-5
D gene: -

CDR3 protein: CASSPPTRPINTQYF
CDR3 DNA: TGTGCCAGCTCACCACCGACTAGACCCATAAATACGCAGTATTTT
V gene: TRBV18
clone size: -
J gene: TRBJ2-3
D gene: -

CDR3 protein: CASSVGGGTYNEQFF
CDR3 DNA: TGTGCCAGCAGCGTAGGCGGGGGGACCTACAATGAGCAGTTCTTC
V gene: TRBV9
clone size: once
J gene: TRBJ2-1
D gene: TRBD2

CDR3 protein: CASSPRYSTGELFF
CDR3 DNA: TGTGCCAGCAGCCCCAGATACAGCACCGGGGAGCTGTTTTTT
V gene: TRBV11-3
clone size: -
J gene: TRBJ2-2
D gene: -

CDR3 protein: CASSVTGAGELFF
CDR3 DNA: TGTGCCAGCAGTGTTACAGGCGCCGGGGAGCTGTTTTTT
V gene: TRBV2
clone size: -
J gene: TRBJ2-2
D gene: -

CDR3 protein: CASKEQRGTDTQYF
CDR3 DNA: TGTGCCAGCAAGGAACAGCGGGGCACAGATACGCAGTATTTT
V gene: TRBV2
clone size: -
J gene: TRBJ2-3
D gene: -

CDR3 protein: CASSQDGTPLYNEQFF
CDR3 DNA: TGTGCCAGCAGCCAAGATGGGACTCCCCTCTACAATGAGCAGTTCTTC
V gene: TRBV4-2
clone size: -
J gene: TRBJ2-1
D gene: -

CDR3 protein: CASSPTDVYGYTF
CDR3 DNA: TGTGCCAGCAGTCCGACGGACGTCTATGGCTACACCTTC
V gene: TRBV6-1
clone size: -
J gene: TRBJ1-2
D gene: -

CDR3 protein: CASSLVARTNTEAFF
CDR3 DNA: TGTGCCAGCAGCTTGGTTGCCAGGACAAACACTGAAGCTTTCTTT
V gene: TRBV5-5
clone size: once
J gene: TRBJ1-1
D gene: -

CDR3 protein: CASSQAYWTGYGYTF
CDR3 DNA: TGTGCCAGCAGCCAAGCCTATTGGACGGGCTATGGCTACACCTTC
V gene: TRBV14
clone size: -
J gene: TRBJ1-2
D gene: -

CDR3 protein: CASSWTRHEQFF
CDR3 DNA: TGTGCCAGCAGCTGGACGAGACATGAGCAGTTCTTC
V gene: TRBV7-2
clone size: -
J gene: TRBJ2-1
D gene: -

CDR3 protein: CASSLVQFSGANVLTF
CDR3 DNA: TGTGCCAGCAGCTTAGTTCAGTTCTCTGGGGCCAACGTCCTGACTTTC
V gene: TRBV11-2
clone size: -
J gene: TRBJ2-6
D gene: -

CDR3 protein: CASSQALRGASTEAFF
CDR3 DNA: TGCGCCAGCAGCCAAGCTCTCCGGGGGGCGAGCACTGAAGCTTTCTTT
V gene: TRBV4-1
clone size: -
J gene: TRBJ1-1
D gene: -

CDR3 protein: CASSQNGGEETQYF
CDR3 DNA: TGTGCCAGCAGCCAAAACGGGGGGGAAGAGACCCAGTACTTC
V gene: TRBV11-3
clone size: once
J gene: TRBJ2-5
D gene: TRBD2

CDR3 protein: CASSQPTDSSYNEQFF
CDR3 DNA: TGCGCCAGCAGCCAACCTACTGACAGCTCCTACAATGAGCAGTTCTTC
V gene: TRBV4-1
clone size: -
J gene: TRBJ2-1
D gene: -

CDR3 protein: CASSLTDRHRTYGYTF
CDR3 DNA: TGTGCCAGCAGCTTAACGGACAGGCATCGAACCTATGGCTACACCTTC
V gene: TRBV7-9
clone size: -
J gene: TRBJ1-2
D gene: TRBD1

CDR3 protein: CASGWTRGGHEQYF
CDR3 DNA: TGTGCCAGCGGTTGGACCCGAGGAGGCCACGAGCAGTACTTC
V gene: TRBV27
clone size: -
J gene: TRBJ2-7
D gene: -

CDR3 protein: CASSLGTVYGYTF
CDR3 DNA: TGCGCCAGCAGCCTCGGGACGGTCTATGGCTACACCTTC
V gene: TRBV5-1
clone size: -
J gene: TRBJ1-2
D gene: -

CDR3 protein: CASSMARGNYGYTF
CDR3 DNA: TGTGCCAGTAGTATGGCCAGGGGGAACTATGGCTACACCTTC
V gene: TRBV19
clone size: -
J gene: TRBJ1-2
D gene: TRBD1

CDR3 protein: CASSLNVVGETQYF
CDR3 DNA: TGTGCCAGCAGCTTAAACGTAGTGGGGGAGACCCAGTACTTC
V gene: TRBV7-6
clone size: -
J gene: TRBJ2-5
D gene: -

CDR3 protein: CASTRTPGDTEAFF
CDR3 DNA: TGTGCCAGCACCCGAACTCCAGGGGACACTGAAGCTTTCTTT
V gene: TRBV27
clone size: -
J gene: TRBJ1-1
D gene: -

CDR3 protein: CASSQQGPGAGNTIYF
CDR3 DNA: TGTGCCAGCAGCCAACAGGGACCTGGGGCTGGAAACACCATATATTTT
V gene: TRBV7-2
clone size: -
J gene: TRBJ1-3
D gene: -

CDR3 protein: CASSLDSFGGYTF
CDR3 DNA: TGTGCCAGCAGCTTGGACTCCTTTGGCGGCTACACCTTC
V gene: TRBV6-5
clone size: many
J gene: TRBJ1-2
D gene: -

CDR3 protein: CASSQEASPGFAYEQYF
CDR3 DNA: TGTGCCAGCAGCCAAGAAGCTAGTCCGGGATTTGCCTACGAGCAGTACTTC
V gene: TRBV14
clone size: once
J gene: TRBJ2-7
D gene: -

CDR3 protein: CASRPTGIYEQYF
CDR3 DNA: TGTGCCAGCAGACCTACCGGGATCTACGAGCAGTACTTC
V gene: TRBV27
clone size: -
J gene: TRBJ2-7
D gene: -

CDR3 protein: CAIQDRVSYEQYF
CDR3 DNA: TGTGCCATCCAGGACAGGGTCTCCTACGAGCAGTACTTC
V gene: TRBV10-3
clone size: -
J gene: TRBJ2-7
D gene: TRBD1

CDR3 protein: CASSITQGVGGELFF
CDR3 DNA: TGTGCCAGTAGTATTACTCAGGGGGTCGGCGGGGAGCTGTTTTTT
V gene: TRBV19
clone size: -
J gene: TRBJ2-2
D gene: TRBD1

CDR3 protein: CASRAGDQPQHF
CDR3 DNA: TGTGCCAGCAGGGCAGGGGATCAGCCCCAGCATTTT
V gene: TRBV6-1
clone size: -
J gene: TRBJ1-5
D gene: -

CDR3 protein: CASSEAGLSGNTIYF
CDR3 DNA: TGTGCCAGCAGTGAAGCGGGCCTCTCTGGAAACACCATATATTTT
V gene: TRBV28
clone size: -
J gene: TRBJ1-3
D gene: -

CDR3 protein: CASSDHSTGADTQYF
CDR3 DNA: TGCGCCAGCAGTGATCATAGTACAGGGGCGGATACGCAGTATTTT
V gene: TRBV10-1
clone size: -
J gene: TRBJ2-3
D gene: TRBD1

CDR3 protein: CASSYVGADEQYF
CDR3 DNA: TGCGCCAGCAGCTATGTAGGAGCGGACGAGCAGTACTTC
V gene: TRBV5-1
clone size: -
J gene: TRBJ2-7
D gene: -

CDR3 protein: CASSVEAGDNEQFF
CDR3 DNA: TGTGCCAGCAGCGTAGAGGCAGGAGACAATGAGCAGTTCTTC
V gene: TRBV9
clone size: -
J gene: TRBJ2-1
D gene: -

CDR3 protein: CASSPGLAVSYEQYF
CDR3 DNA: TGTGCCAGTAGTCCAGGACTAGCGGTATCCTACGAGCAGTACTTC
V gene: TRBV19
clone size: -
J gene: TRBJ2-7
D gene: TRBD2

CDR3 protein: CASSKVFLAGRGTDTQYF
CDR3 DNA: TGTGCCAGCAGCAAAGTGTTTCTAGCGGGACGAGGCACAGATACGCAGTATTTT
V gene: TRBV21-1
clone size: once
J gene: TRBJ2-3
D gene: -

CDR3 protein: CASSHTWDPYNEQFF
CDR3 DNA: TGCGCCAGCAGCCATACCTGGGACCCCTACAATGAGCAGTTCTTC
V gene: TRBV4-3
clone size: -
J gene: TRBJ2-1
D gene: -

CDR3 protein: CASSRDGSYEQYF
CDR3 DNA: TGTGCCAGCAGTCGGGACGGTTCCTACGAGCAGTACTTC
V gene: TRBV28
clone size: -
J gene: TRBJ2-7
D gene: -